This paragraph reports one T cell receptor beta chain. What it binds is not known. This entry belongs to a study of T cell responses to AZD1222 COVID-19 vaccine. Study-level points and caveats: Spike-specific TCR depth and breadth grew after two AZD1222 doses.

CDR3 size: 14 residues. With 3 bases clipped from V and 8 bases from J, the junction kept 8 bases outside the gene matches. Looked up from germline, CDR1 is SGHKS and CDR2 is YYEKEE (reference sequence). Sequenced by immunoSEQ multiplex PCR; TCRdb stores in-frame clones only, minus some. In the table there are 70,000 to 95,000 clones, about 90% of which are singletons. The source was peripheral blood, collected 28 days after the second AZD1222 dose. The TCR was taken from an adult who received the AZD1222 COVID-19 vaccine. The chain uses TRBV5-5 and TRBJ2-1, with 7 positions matching TRBD1. The CDR3 loop is CASSSWTGLDEQFF. Here the CDR3 DNA reads TGTGCCAGCAGCTCGTGGACAGGTTTGGATGAGCAGTTCTTC. The full variable domain, rest sourced from reference TRBV5-5 and TRBJ2-1, is DAGVTQSPTHLIKTRGQQVTLRCSPISGHKSVSWYQQVLGQGPQFIFQYYEKEERGRGNFPDRFSARQFPNYSSELNVNALLLGDSALYLCASSSWTGLDEQFFGPGTRLTVL.